Listed below are T cell receptor beta chains from one sample, sequenced in a study of CD8+ T cells in alopecia areata. TCRdb keeps only in-frame clones here, not all; method: immunoSEQ multiplex PCR. Of about 150,000 clones listed, around 55% are singletons. Material: CD4+ T cells sorted from blood. These receptors came from a human donor in good health. The CDR3 runs from the conserved cysteine through the conserved F or W. Each record gives: CDR3 DNA, CDR3 protein, D gene, J gene, V gene, clone size. The D gene is left open where the match is weak. Where a row states a size, it is once, few, many or the class of an expanded clone; other rows omit it.

TGCAGCGGCGAACGACTTCCCAATGAGCAGTTCTTC | CSGERLPNEQFF | - | TRBJ2-1 | TRBV29-1 | -
TGCGCCAGCAGCTTGGGACATGGCGACGAGCAGTACTTC | CASSLGHGDEQYF | - | TRBJ2-7 | TRBV5-1 | few
TGTGCCAGCAGACGTCCTGCAACTAATGAAAAACTGTTTTTT | CASRRPATNEKLFF | - | TRBJ1-4 | TRBV7-2 | few
TGCGCCAGCACCTCGACCCTTACAGATACGCAGTATTTT | CASTSTLTDTQYF | - | TRBJ2-3 | TRBV5-1 | few
TGCAGCGTTGTGAGTCAGAACACTGAAGCTTTCTTT | CSVVSQNTEAFF | - | TRBJ1-1 | TRBV29-1 | -
TGTGCCACCAGCAGAGATCTTGGGGGTCTCGAGACCCAGTACTTC | CATSRDLGGLETQYF | - | TRBJ2-5 | TRBV15 | -
TGTGCCTGGACGCTGCAGGCGAACACTGAAGCTTTCTTT | CAWTLQANTEAFF | - | TRBJ1-1 | TRBV30 | -
TGCAGCGTTTCCAGAAACACAGATACGCAGTATTTT | CSVSRNTDTQYF | - | TRBJ2-3 | TRBV29-1 | -
TGCAGCGCGACAGGTTCGTTATTTGCTGTTGAAGCTTTCTTT | CSATGSLFAVEAFF | - | TRBJ1-1 | TRBV29-1 | few
TGCAGCTCTGGGGAGTTAGATACGCAGTATTTT | CSSGELDTQYF | - | TRBJ2-3 | TRBV29-1 | -
TGTGCCTGGAGTGTACCGTCTTCGGTATTCTTC | CAWSVPSSVFF | - | TRBJ2-1 | TRBV30 | few
TGTGCCAGCAGCCCCGGAACCTACGAGCAGTACTTC | CASSPGTYEQYF | - | TRBJ2-7 | TRBV5-4 | few
TGTGCCAGCAGCAACAACAGGGGGTTGGGGGGCTACACCTTC | CASSNNRGLGGYTF | TRBD1 | TRBJ1-2 | TRBV27 | -
TGTGCCAGCTCACCATCGACAGGGGGTATATCCTACGAGCAGTACTTC | CASSPSTGGISYEQYF | TRBD1 | TRBJ2-7 | TRBV18 | few
TGTGCCAGCAGCTTAGAGCGGCACACTGAAGCTTTCTTT | CASSLERHTEAFF | - | TRBJ1-1 | TRBV7-9 | -
TGCAGCGTTAGGCTTCTTAGCCTGAATGGCGAGCAGTACTTC | CSVRLLSLNGEQYF | - | TRBJ2-7 | TRBV29-1 | -
TGTGCCTGGAGGGGGACTAGCGGGAGTTTTGACAAAAACATTCAGTACTTC | CAWRGTSGSFDKNIQYF | TRBD2 | TRBJ2-4 | TRBV30 | -
TGCGCCAGCAGCTTGCCCCGGGACAGCTACGCGGAGCAGTACTTC | CASSLPRDSYAEQYF | TRBD1 | TRBJ2-7 | TRBV5-1 | few
TGTGCCAGCAGCCCCCTTTACGCGACCCAGTACTTC | CASSPLYATQYF | - | TRBJ2-5 | TRBV7-2 | few
TGTGCCTGGAGTGTACGTCGGGTTTTCCCTGAAGCTTTCTTT | CAWSVRRVFPEAFF | - | TRBJ1-1 | TRBV30 | once
TGTGCCAGCAGCGTAGCTGGCGCGCCCGGGTATGGCTACACCTTC | CASSVAGAPGYGYTF | - | TRBJ1-2 | TRBV9 | -
TGTGCCTGGACCTCTCTCCTGGGCGAGACCCAGTACTTC | CAWTSLLGETQYF | - | TRBJ2-5 | TRBV30 | -
TGTGCCAGCAGCTTAAGGTTTGAGCAGTTCTTC | CASSLRFEQFF | - | TRBJ2-1 | TRBV7-2 | few
TGTGCCATCAGTGAGCAGCAGGATCTGATTCAGGGAGGAGAGACCCAGTACTTC | CAISEQQDLIQGGETQYF | - | TRBJ2-5 | TRBV10-3 | -
TGTGCCACCAGAGGGACATACTCGGGCAACTATGGCTACACCTTC | CATRGTYSGNYGYTF | - | TRBJ1-2 | TRBV15 | -
TGTGCCAGCAAAGGGGCGGAAACCTACACCGGGGAGCTGTTTTTT | CASKGAETYTGELFF | - | TRBJ2-2 | TRBV9 | few
TGTGCCTGGAGTTCAATTGACAGTGAAGCTTTCTTT | CAWSSIDSEAFF | - | TRBJ1-1 | TRBV30 | -
TGTGCCAGCAGCTTAGGTAGTAACTATGAGCAGTTCTTC | CASSLGSNYEQFF | - | TRBJ2-1 | TRBV11-2 | once
TGCGCCAGCAGCCTCCAACGACTAGCGGGAGAGACCCAGTACTTC | CASSLQRLAGETQYF | TRBD2 | TRBJ2-5 | TRBV5-1 | -
TGTGCCAGCAGCGTATGGGCCTCATCCGGGGAGCTGTTTTTT | CASSVWASSGELFF | - | TRBJ2-2 | TRBV7-6 | -
TGCAGTGCTAGTTACGAGACCCAGTACTTC | CSASYETQYF | - | TRBJ2-5 | TRBV20-1 | -
TGTGCCAGCAGTCCGGGACGCCGCTACGAGCAGTACTTC | CASSPGRRYEQYF | - | TRBJ2-7 | TRBV5-4 | few